This paragraph reports one TCR beta chain. Its target is unknown. Sorting of live CD3+CD8+TCRalphabeta+ cells by PD-1 and/or TIGIT gave four subsets. TCR libraries were prepared from roughly 14 ng of total RNA with the QIAseq Immune Repertoire TCR panel. TCRdb redid the calling of the reads with MiXCR, one entry per CDR3 protein. The sample has 1,100 or so distinct CDR3 sequences, around a tenth seen once; the top ten hold about 59%. This sample is drawn from a study of circulating CD8 cells and anti-PD-1 response in melanoma. In the study overall: Treatment was intravenous nivolumab at 3 mg/kg every 2 weeks.

Study-wide results and caveats: No tumor material was available, so peptide assays assessed reactivity. TIGIT repertoires were least diverse, DNEG repertoires most diverse.

This CDR3 is 15 amino acids long. Sequencing used CD8+ T cells from PBMCs, obtained at baseline or after one month of anti-PD-1 therapy (not recorded which). The source is a human donor with melanoma. The chain has TRBV21-1 and TRBJ2-7; TRBD1 is the table's D call and was not checked against the DNA. TRBV21-1 corresponds to a pseudogene. The CDR3 spells CASTAVQGGSYEQYF. The CDR3 DNA sequence: TGTGCCAGCACCGCAGTACAGGGTGGAAGCTACGAGCAGTACTTC.